Listed below are T cell receptor beta chains from one sample, sequenced in a study of STAT5B mutations in CD4+ large granular lymphocyte leukemia. TCRdb keeps only in-frame clones here, not all; method: immunoSEQ multiplex PCR. The table has 9,500 to 10,000 clones, approximately 83% seen once. The specimen sequenced was PBMCs. The source of these receptors is a man aged 55 to 70 with CD4+ T-cell large granular lymphocyte leukemia. Both conserved end residues are trimmed from each CDR3. D genes are given only for firm matches. The size of a clone is reported for some rows only, either as once, few or many, or as a class for expanded clones.

j_call clone_size d_call v_call cdr3_aa
TRBJ2-4 NA TRBD2 TRBV9 ASSAGTSRGNIQY
TRBJ1-1 NA NA TRBV27 ASHRERRTEAF
TRBJ2-3 once TRBD1 TRBV7-9 ASSLSGGEDTQY
TRBJ1-1 NA NA TRBV11-3 ASSLTRITEAF
TRBJ2-1 NA NA TRBV5-6 ASSPGSNEQF
TRBJ1-4 NA NA TRBV10-1 ASSESNGVGELF
TRBJ2-7 NA NA TRBV23-1 ASSQPNPDRYINEQY
TRBJ1-5 NA NA TRBV19 ASTPTGRPNQPQH
TRBJ2-7 NA TRBD1 TRBV6-4 ASSDDGTGGHEQY
TRBJ1-6 NA TRBD1 TRBV28 ASSPQTGGDSPLH
TRBJ2-2 NA NA TRBV30 AWSVRSGHTGELF
TRBJ2-7 NA TRBD1 TRBV14 ASSQGRDRLGEQY
TRBJ2-7 NA NA TRBV5-1 ASSFTGEEQY
TRBJ1-1 NA TRBD1 TRBV7-3 ASSLYGQGNTEAF
TRBJ2-7 NA NA TRBV7-2 ASSFWSYEQY
TRBJ1-4 NA TRBD1 TRBV7-2 ASSLGWTGENEKLF
TRBJ2-3 NA TRBD2 TRBV6-4 ASSDEAGAVDTQY
TRBJ2-2 medium-sized NA TRBV30 AWSGTEHGELF
TRBJ1-2 NA NA TRBV5-4 ASSQRTDANYGYT
TRBJ1-5 NA NA TRBV28 ASSLRSGLNQPQH
TRBJ1-2 NA TRBD1 TRBV15 ATSSDREDGYT
TRBJ2-1 once NA TRBV27 ASSLSRGYNEQF
TRBJ1-4 NA NA TRBV18 ASSSGVSTNEKLF
TRBJ2-7 NA NA TRBV21-1 ASSKQAHEQY
TRBJ1-1 NA NA TRBV28 ASRGVGLTEAF
TRBJ1-4 NA NA TRBV28 ASSPITLNEKLF
TRBJ1-2 NA NA TRBV6-5 ASIPAAGDNYGYT
TRBJ1-2 NA TRBD1 TRBV6-5 ASRDSYSYGYT
TRBJ2-1 NA NA TRBV12-5 ASGLGHLQGDEQF
TRBJ2-7 NA TRBD1 TRBV18 ASSPPGQGAREQY
TRBJ1-5 medium-sized TRBD1 TRBV25-1 ASSGGQGAETQH
TRBJ1-1 NA NA TRBV28 ASSWVGRSTEAF
TRBJ2-7 once NA TRBV11-2 ASSQRVTRESYEQY
TRBJ1-5 once NA TRBV29-1 SVGGGKGDGQPQH
TRBJ2-5 NA NA TRBV5-8 ASRIPWDKQETQY
TRBJ2-2 NA NA TRBV7-2 ASRWSGGSGRAGTGELF
TRBJ1-2 once NA TRBV18 ASSSTGTLGGRRYT
NA NA TRBD1 TRBV7-2 ASSFIFGTADYEQY
TRBJ2-7 NA NA TRBV19 ASRQVSSYEQY
TRBJ1-5 NA TRBD1 TRBV28 ASSRDRGNQPQH
TRBJ2-1 NA NA TRBV7-3 ASSTQGRGYNEQF
TRBJ1-2 once NA TRBV11-2 ASSRSGTGHYGYT
TRBJ1-2 NA TRBD1 TRBV6-1 ATGADQGVSYGYT
TRBJ2-3 NA TRBD1 TRBV7-2 ASSKPRDRITDTQY
TRBJ1-1 NA TRBD1 TRBV27 ASNRPGQGFTEAF
TRBJ2-7 NA NA TRBV6-6 ASSLGTLGEQY
TRBJ1-3 NA NA TRBV5-5 ASSPTLTDSGNTIY
TRBJ2-3 NA NA TRBV27 ASSLSPRPSTDTQY
TRBJ2-7 NA NA TRBV7-2 ASSNPRGRQDEQY
TRBJ2-3 NA TRBD2 TRBV5-4 ASNEGGRTRLDTQY
TRBJ1-4 NA NA TRBV28 ATSTNEKLF
TRBJ1-1 NA NA TRBV2 ASSEGEYTEAF
TRBJ2-5 NA NA TRBV7-2 ASTIGSQETQY
TRBJ1-1 NA NA TRBV7-2 ASSSTGREAF
TRBJ1-5 NA NA TRBV27 ASSTRGNQPQH